One sample yielded the 2 T cell receptor beta chains listed below, sequenced in a study of T-cell reconstitution after alpha-beta-depleted transplantation in children. A library of TCRbeta sequences, prepared with unique molecular identifiers, was generated. TCRdb re-derived calls from the PCR reads in MiXCR, one entry per CDR3 protein. The sample gives about 410,000 distinct CDR3 sequences, 20% of which show up once; 3.5% to 4% is in the top ten. The specimen was PBMCs from the stem cell graft donor, collected from the stem cell graft. All receptors derive from a human donor who donated a stem cell graft to a child with acute myeloid leukemia.

This clonotype has more than one count but fewer than ten. V gene TRBV6-2 or TRBV6-3 combines with J gene TRBJ2-3; 9 bases agree with TRBD1. The trim removed 2 bases at V and 5 bases at J, leaving 17 bases unmatched. This CDR3 has 19 amino acids. Per the germline V gene, CDR1 is MNHEY and CDR2 is SVGEGT. The CDR3 sequence: CASSYLTQSGTGYGDTQYF. The CDR3 bases are TGTGCCAGCAGTTACCTCACCCAGTCCGGGACAGGGTATGGAGATACGCAGTATTTT.

In its sample, this clonotype was seen many times. This sequence joins TRBV12-3 or TRBV12-4 and TRBJ2-5; 7 nucleotides agree with TRBD2. The V gene end was trimmed by 0 bases and the J gene end by 1 base; junction bases not matched to a gene: 2. CDR3 length equals 15 residues. The CDR3 nucleotides read TGTGCCAGCAGTTTAGCTGGGACTACCCAAGAGACCCAGTACTTC. As protein: CASSLAGTTQETQYF.